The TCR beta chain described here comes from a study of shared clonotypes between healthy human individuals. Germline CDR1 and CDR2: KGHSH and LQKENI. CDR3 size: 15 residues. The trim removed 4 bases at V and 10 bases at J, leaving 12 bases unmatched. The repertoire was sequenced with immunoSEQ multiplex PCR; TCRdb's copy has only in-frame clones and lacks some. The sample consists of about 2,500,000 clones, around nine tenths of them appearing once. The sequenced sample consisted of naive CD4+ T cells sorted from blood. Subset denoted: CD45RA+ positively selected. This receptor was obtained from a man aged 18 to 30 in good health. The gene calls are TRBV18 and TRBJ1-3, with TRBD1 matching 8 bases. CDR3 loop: CASSQPGTGGRTIYF. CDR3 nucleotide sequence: TGTGCCAGCTCACAACCCGGGACAGGTGGTCGGACCATATATTTT.